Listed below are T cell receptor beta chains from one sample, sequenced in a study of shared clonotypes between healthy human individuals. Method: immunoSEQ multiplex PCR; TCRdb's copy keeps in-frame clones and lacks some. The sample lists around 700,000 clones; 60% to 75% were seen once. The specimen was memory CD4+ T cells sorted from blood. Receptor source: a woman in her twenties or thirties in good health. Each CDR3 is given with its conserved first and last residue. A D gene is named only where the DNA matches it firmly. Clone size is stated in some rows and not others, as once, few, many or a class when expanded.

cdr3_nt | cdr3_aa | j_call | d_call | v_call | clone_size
TGTGCCAGCAGCATCGGACTAGCGGGAGGCTACGAGCAGTACTTC | CASSIGLAGGYEQYF | TRBJ2-7 | TRBD2 | TRBV7-8 | few
TGTGCCAGCAGTGAATGGAGAAGCTCTGGAAACACCATATATTTT | CASSEWRSSGNTIYF | TRBJ1-3 | NA | TRBV25-1 | NA
TGTGCCAGCAGTGCCATGAGACAGGGGGCGGAAGGCTACACCTTC | CASSAMRQGAEGYTF | TRBJ1-2 | TRBD1 | TRBV2 | NA
TGCAGCGTTGCTGGGGTAAACTATGGCTACACCTTC | CSVAGVNYGYTF | TRBJ1-2 | NA | TRBV29-1 | NA
TGTGCCAGCAGTGAAGGGGGACAGGGCTCCTACGAGCAGTACTTC | CASSEGGQGSYEQYF | TRBJ2-7 | TRBD1 | TRBV25-1 | NA
TGTGCCAGCAGTGAGCGGGAGGGTAGGTCCTACGAGCAGTACTTC | CASSEREGRSYEQYF | TRBJ2-7 | TRBD2 | TRBV2 | NA
TGTGCCAGCAGCCAGTTTTTGGACAGGGGGCTGACTGGAAACACCATATATTTT | CASSQFLDRGLTGNTIYF | TRBJ1-3 | TRBD1 | TRBV28 | NA
TGTGCCAGCAGTGCAAGGGGCGGGAACACTGAAGCTTTCTTT | CASSARGGNTEAFF | TRBJ1-1 | NA | TRBV6-1 | NA
TGTGCCAGCAGTTTGGACAGGGCAAACGAGCAGTACTTC | CASSLDRANEQYF | TRBJ2-7 | TRBD1 | TRBV6-4 | NA
TGTGCCAGCTCACCGTCAAGGGACTCTGGGGCCAACGTCCTGACTTTC | CASSPSRDSGANVLTF | TRBJ2-6 | NA | TRBV18 | NA
TGTGCCAGTCGTTCGGATTCCTACAATGAGCAGTTCTTC | CASRSDSYNEQFF | TRBJ2-1 | NA | TRBV7-9 | NA
TGTGCCAGCAGCCCAAAGACTGATAACTATGGCTACACCTTC | CASSPKTDNYGYTF | TRBJ1-2 | NA | TRBV4-2 | NA
TGTGCCAGCAGCCTACAGGGGGCTAATGAAAAACTGTTTTTT | CASSLQGANEKLFF | TRBJ1-4 | TRBD1 | TRBV6-1 | NA
TGTGCCAGCAGTGAAGCGTTAGCGAGCAATCAGCCCCAGCATTTT | CASSEALASNQPQHF | TRBJ1-5 | NA | TRBV6-1 | NA
TGTGCCAGCAGTTTATTTAGCGGGAGCTACGAGCAGTACTTC | CASSLFSGSYEQYF | TRBJ2-7 | TRBD2 | TRBV6-6 | NA
TGCAGCGTTGAAGATAGCGGGAGTTTCCATGAGCAGTTCTTC | CSVEDSGSFHEQFF | TRBJ2-1 | TRBD2 | TRBV29-1 | NA
TGCGCCAGCAGCACTCACCAGGGTTACGAGCAGTACTTC | CASSTHQGYEQYF | TRBJ2-7 | NA | TRBV5-1 | NA
TGCAGCGTTGAAGGTTTCGCAGATACGCAGTATTTT | CSVEGFADTQYF | TRBJ2-3 | NA | TRBV29-1 | NA
TGTGCCATCAGTGACCAGGCGAACGAGCAGTACTTC | CAISDQANEQYF | TRBJ2-7 | NA | TRBV10-3 | NA
TGCAGCGTAACTCCGGGGTTGACAGACACCGGGGAGCTGTTTTTT | CSVTPGLTDTGELFF | TRBJ2-2 | NA | TRBV29-1 | once
TGTGCCAGTAGTATTTCTGGCCCCACAGATACGCAGTATTTT | CASSISGPTDTQYF | TRBJ2-3 | NA | TRBV19 | NA
TGTGCCAGCAGGCCGTCCCTAGCGGGAGGGCTACATGAGCAGTTCTTC | CASRPSLAGGLHEQFF | TRBJ2-1 | TRBD2 | TRBV6-6 | NA
TGTGCCAGCAGCTTGAGCAAGAATCAGCCCCAGCATTTT | CASSLSKNQPQHF | TRBJ1-5 | NA | TRBV7-9 | NA
TGTGCCAGCAGCTCGGATCGGACGAAGACGCAGTACTTC | CASSSDRTKTQYF | TRBJ2-7 | NA | TRBV7-2 | NA
TGTGCCAGCAGCCCCCTTGGACTAGCGGGAGGAAATGAGCAGTTCTTC | CASSPLGLAGGNEQFF | TRBJ2-1 | TRBD2 | TRBV5-6 | NA
TGTGCCAGCAGTGGGACAGGGGGCATCTACGAGCAGTACTTC | CASSGTGGIYEQYF | TRBJ2-7 | TRBD1 | TRBV2 | NA
TGTGCCAGCACGCTAAACACTGAAGCTTTCTTT | CASTLNTEAFF | TRBJ1-1 | NA | TRBV11-1 | NA
TGTGCCAGCAGCCAAGGGAGTCGGGAGCAGTACTTC | CASSQGSREQYF | TRBJ2-7 | NA | TRBV9 | NA
TGTGCCAGCAGTTTCAGGACAGGGTCTCGACATGGCTACACCTTC | CASSFRTGSRHGYTF | TRBJ1-2 | TRBD1 | TRBV28 | once
TGTGCCACCAGCAGATCGCGCGCTGAAAAACTGTTTTTT | CATSRSRAEKLFF | TRBJ1-4 | NA | TRBV15 | few
TGTGCCTGGGGACCGAAAGTCACAGATACGCAGTATTTT | CAWGPKVTDTQYF | TRBJ2-3 | NA | TRBV30 | NA
TGTGCTATAGAGAAGGGCCAGGGGGCGATTTCGGGCAATCAGCCCCAGCATTTT | CAIEKGQGAISGNQPQHF | TRBJ1-5 | TRBD1 | TRBV14 | NA
TGTGCCAGCAGCTCCAGCCCCCCGACAGGTCACGCCCAGCATTTT | CASSSSPPTGHAQHF | TRBJ1-5 | NA | TRBV7-8 | few
TGTGCCAGCAGCTCCCCGGGAGCTAATGAAAAACTGTTTTTT | CASSSPGANEKLFF | TRBJ1-4 | NA | TRBV7-9 | few
TGTGCCAGCAGCTATTCTAGCGGGCCAGGAGATACGCAGTATTTT | CASSYSSGPGDTQYF | TRBJ2-3 | TRBD2 | TRBV11-2 | NA
TGTGCCACCACTCCGAGGGGGTTGAACTATGGCTACACCTTC | CATTPRGLNYGYTF | TRBJ1-2 | NA | TRBV19 | few
TGTGCCACCAGCACCGGGACGTCAACGGAGACCCAGTACTTC | CATSTGTSTETQYF | TRBJ2-5 | NA | TRBV15 | NA
TGTGCCAGCAGACGGGGGGCGTACACTGAAGCTTTCTTT | CASRRGAYTEAFF | TRBJ1-1 | NA | TRBV27 | NA